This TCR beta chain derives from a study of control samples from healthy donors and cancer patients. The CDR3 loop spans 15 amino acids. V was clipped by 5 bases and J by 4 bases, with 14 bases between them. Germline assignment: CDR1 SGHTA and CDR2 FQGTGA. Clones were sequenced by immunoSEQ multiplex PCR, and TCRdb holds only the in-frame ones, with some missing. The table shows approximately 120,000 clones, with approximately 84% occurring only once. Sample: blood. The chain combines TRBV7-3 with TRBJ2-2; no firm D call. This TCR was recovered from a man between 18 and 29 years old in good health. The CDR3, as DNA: TGTGCCAGCAGCCCCCAGGCGGATTTCACCGGGGAGCTGTTTTTT. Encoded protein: CASSPQADFTGELFF.